This TCR beta chain was sequenced during a study of blood T cell repertoires in COVID-19. In the study overall: Samples representing acute and convalescent COVID-19 were sourced from the United States, Italy and Spain. From T cells, B-cell-depleted T cells, or PBMCs came the material, which was cDNA or gDNA.

Methods used by the authors: By means of reference gene primer amplification, nucleated cell counts were estimated. Sequenced by immunoSEQ multiplex PCR; TCRdb stores in-frame clones only, minus some. The DNA gave D and trimming, while V, J and clone size come from that table. In the table there are 55,000 to 70,000 clones, approximately 86% of which are singletons. This CDR3 spans 12 amino acids. In germline, CDR1 is SGHTA, CDR2 FQGNSA. Deletions cut 5 bases from V and 9 bases from J, with 11 bases between. The source of this sequence is an older man with acute or convalescent COVID-19. The source material was peripheral blood. The chain joins TRBV7-2 to TRBJ2-1, with TRBD1 as a possible D gene (6 bases). CDR3 DNA: TGTGCCAGCAGCCCGAGGGGGAGTGAGCAGTTCTTC. As protein: CASSPRGSEQFF.